This is a list of T cell receptor beta chains from one sample in a study of beta chain features in type 1 diabetes. Sequenced by immunoSEQ multiplex PCR; TCRdb stores in-frame clones only, minus some. The table records 500,000 to 850,000 clones, around 15% of them present only once. Sequencing was done on a sample of naive CD4+ T cells from blood. The receptors originated from a man aged 18 to 29 with type 1 diabetes. Both conserved end residues are part of each CDR3. D genes are given only for firm matches. Size values are once, few and many counts, or a class for expanded clones, and some rows have none.

v_gene	j_gene	d_gene	abundance	CDR3nt	CDR3aa
TRBV18	TRBJ2-6	TRBD1	few	TGTGCCAGCTCACCATCGGTGGGACAGGGGGCTTCTGGGGCCAACGTCCTGACTTTC	CASSPSVGQGASGANVLTF
TRBV5-6	TRBJ1-2	NA	few	TGTGCCAGCAGCTTGGGGGTCAGCCTACTAGGCTACACCTTC	CASSLGVSLLGYTF
TRBV15	TRBJ2-1	NA	NA	TGTGCCACCAGCCAAGGGGGGGTGTCCTACAATGAGCAGTTCTTC	CATSQGGVSYNEQFF
TRBV4-1	TRBJ1-5	NA	few	TGCGCCAGCAGCCGAGGGATTCCGGCGTCTCGCGATCAGCCCCAGCATTTT	CASSRGIPASRDQPQHF
TRBV7-2	TRBJ1-1	NA	few	TGTGCCAGCAGCTTAGCTTTAGTCAGGGGTCCGGGAACTGAAGCTTTCTTT	CASSLALVRGPGTEAFF
TRBV5-6	TRBJ2-2	NA	NA	TGTGCCAGCAGCCGGACTGTGAACACCGGGGAGCTGTTTTTT	CASSRTVNTGELFF
TRBV4-1	TRBJ1-2	NA	few	TGCGCCAGCAGCCAAGATCCTGGTCTCCTTCGCGGCTACACCTTC	CASSQDPGLLRGYTF
TRBV30	TRBJ2-3	NA	NA	TGTGCCTGGAGCGGGACTTTAAGCACAGATACGCAGTATTTT	CAWSGTLSTDTQYF
TRBV18	TRBJ2-1	NA	NA	TGTGCCAGCTCACCACGACAGGCAAATGAGCAGTTCTTC	CASSPRQANEQFF
TRBV29-1	TRBJ1-4	NA	NA	TGCAGCGTGGAGGAGGCTAATGAAAAACTGTTTTTT	CSVEEANEKLFF
TRBV25-1	TRBJ2-6	NA	few	TGTGCCAGCAGAGGGTCGACGGGGGCCAACGTCCTGACTTTC	CASRGSTGANVLTF
TRBV5-6	TRBJ1-5	TRBD1	NA	TGTGCCAGCAGCTGGTGGGACAGTTATCAGCCCCAGCATTTT	CASSWWDSYQPQHF
TRBV11-1	TRBJ2-3	NA	NA	TGTGCCAGCAGCTTATCCCAAGGAGTCACAGATACGCAGTATTTT	CASSLSQGVTDTQYF
TRBV7-9	TRBJ2-6	TRBD1	few	TGTGCCAGCAGCTACCGGGACAGGTTGGCTGGGGCCAACGTCCTGACTTTC	CASSYRDRLAGANVLTF
TRBV2	TRBJ2-5	NA	NA	TGTGCCAGCAGTGCCGAGGATGAAGAGACCCAGTACTTC	CASSAEDEETQYF
TRBV28	TRBJ2-3	TRBD2	NA	TGTGCCAGCACCCTTAGCGGGGAGGATACGCAGTATTTT	CASTLSGEDTQYF
TRBV9	TRBJ1-1	TRBD1	few	TGTGCCAGCAGCGCTACAGGGGACGGTGGTAAAACTTTCTTT	CASSATGDGGKTFF
TRBV7-2	TRBJ2-1	TRBD2	NA	TGTGCCAGCAGCTTAACGACTAGCGGGACTCCCAATGAGCAGTTCTTC	CASSLTTSGTPNEQFF
TRBV28	TRBJ1-5	NA	few	TGTGCCAGCAGTACTCAAAATCAGCCCCAGCATTTT	CASSTQNQPQHF
TRBV28	TRBJ2-5	TRBD2	NA	TGTGCCAGCAGTTTAAGTCTAGCGGGGGGGCTGGAGACCCAGTACTTC	CASSLSLAGGLETQYF
TRBV18	TRBJ1-2	NA	NA	TGTGCCAGCTCACCACCAACAGAGGGGTATGGCTACACCTTC	CASSPPTEGYGYTF
TRBV19	TRBJ1-2	NA	NA	TGTGCCAGTAGTATAGAACAAATCGCCGGCTACACCTTC	CASSIEQIAGYTF
TRBV7-2	TRBJ2-7	TRBD2	few	TGTGCCAGCAGTCTCGGGAGGTTAGACGAGCAGTACTTC	CASSLGRLDEQYF
TRBV6-5	TRBJ1-5	NA	NA	TGTGCCAGCAGAAGAGGGCCCTATAGCAATCAGCCCCAGCATTTT	CASRRGPYSNQPQHF
TRBV21-1	TRBJ2-7	NA	NA	TGTGCCAGCAGTCGACCTGGGGACTACTCCTACGAGCAGTACTTC	CASSRPGDYSYEQYF
TRBV5-1	TRBJ2-2	NA	NA	TGCGCCAGCAGCTCTCCGGCCTTCGGGGGAAACACCGGGGAGCTGTTTTTT	CASSSPAFGGNTGELFF
TRBV5-4	TRBJ1-4	TRBD1	NA	TGTGCCAGCAGCTTAGGGACAGGGAATGAAAAACTGTTTTTT	CASSLGTGNEKLFF
TRBV30	TRBJ2-5	NA	once	TGTGCCTGGAGCCCCCCCCTTGGGACCCAGTACTTC	CAWSPPLGTQYF
TRBV7-6	TRBJ2-1	TRBD1	few	TGTGCCAGCAGCGTCCGGACAGGGGGCCATGAGCAGTTCTTC	CASSVRTGGHEQFF
TRBV2	TRBJ2-5	NA	few	TGTGCCAGCAGTTCCACAGGGCAAGAGACCCAGTACTTC	CASSSTGQETQYF
TRBV27	TRBJ2-7	TRBD1	few	TGTGCCAGCAGTTTAAGGGACAGGGGGGCCCACGAGCAGTACTTC	CASSLRDRGAHEQYF
TRBV29-1	TRBJ2-2	TRBD1	few	TGCAGCGTTACTGGACAGGGGGCTTACACCGGGGAGCTGTTTTTT	CSVTGQGAYTGELFF
TRBV4-2	TRBJ2-3	NA	NA	TGTGCCAGCAGCCAAGCGGGGGCCGGCACAGATACGCAGTATTTT	CASSQAGAGTDTQYF
TRBV10-3	TRBJ2-5	NA	few	TGTGCCATCAGTGAGCGGGAGACCCAGTACTTC	CAISERETQYF
TRBV4-1	TRBJ2-1	NA	NA	TGCGCCAGCAGCCAAAAGGGTGCAGTGGAGCTCAATGAGCAGTTCTTC	CASSQKGAVELNEQFF
TRBV7-9	TRBJ1-6	TRBD1	few	TGTGCCAGCAGCTTGCTACAGGGGAGTAGTTCACCCCTCCACTTT	CASSLLQGSSSPLHF
TRBV7-9	TRBJ1-2	NA	NA	TGTGCCAGCAGCCCCCTCGTCGGGAGCACTGGCTACACCTTC	CASSPLVGSTGYTF
TRBV15	TRBJ2-6	NA	few	TGTGCCACCAGCCAGCGACTGGGGCCTGGGGCCAACGTCCTGACTTTC	CATSQRLGPGANVLTF
TRBV5-6	TRBJ1-4	TRBD1	few	TGTGCCAGCAGCTTGGTTCGGACAGGGGATGAAAAACTGTTTTTT	CASSLVRTGDEKLFF
TRBV18	TRBJ2-2	NA	few	TGTGCCAGCTCACCTCGGACCGGGGAGCTGTTTTTT	CASSPRTGELFF
TRBV30	TRBJ2-7	NA	NA	TGTGCCTGGACAGGTCTCGCCCGCGAGGAGCAGTACTTC	CAWTGLAREEQYF
TRBV4-2	TRBJ2-5	NA	NA	TGTGCCAGCAGCCAGGATAGAGAGACCCAGTACTTC	CASSQDRETQYF
TRBV28	TRBJ1-1	NA	few	TGTGCCAGCACTACAGCTCAGGGGCTGGGCACTGAAGCTTTCTTT	CASTTAQGLGTEAFF
TRBV15	TRBJ2-5	TRBD2	NA	TGTGCCACCAGCAGAGGGCGGGAGTGGGAGACCCAGTACTTC	CATSRGREWETQYF
TRBV19	TRBJ2-7	NA	NA	TGTGCCAGTAGTATAGATCTCAGCTCCTACGAGCAGTACTTC	CASSIDLSSYEQYF
TRBV7-9	TRBJ2-5	TRBD2	NA	TGTGCCAGCAGCTCTATCAGGGAGGGCGAGACCCAGTACTTC	CASSSIREGETQYF
TRBV29-1	TRBJ2-7	NA	NA	TGCAGCGTTGACGGGCGGGGCTACGAGCAGTACTTC	CSVDGRGYEQYF
TRBV30	TRBJ1-3	TRBD1	NA	TGTGCCGTGAAAACCGGGACAGGGATAGTTAGGTCCGGAAACACCATATATTTT	CAVKTGTGIVRSGNTIYF
TRBV7-2	TRBJ2-3	NA	NA	TGTGCCAGCAGCTCGGACTGGCAGGCCACGCAGTATTTT	CASSSDWQATQYF
TRBV5-4	TRBJ2-1	TRBD1	few	TGTGCCAGCAGCTTGCCCCAGGGGGTCTACAATGAGCAGTTCTTC	CASSLPQGVYNEQFF
TRBV5-1	TRBJ2-7	NA	few	TGCGCCAGCAGGTTTACATCGGGAAGCTCCTACGAGCAGTACTTC	CASRFTSGSSYEQYF
TRBV14	TRBJ2-5	TRBD2	NA	TGTGCCAGCAGCCAAGATTGGGTCCTAGCGGGAAGGGAGACCCAGTACTTC	CASSQDWVLAGRETQYF
TRBV18	TRBJ1-1	TRBD1	once	TGTGCCAGCTCACCGCGGACAGGGGTCACTGAAGCTTTCTTT	CASSPRTGVTEAFF
TRBV2	TRBJ2-7	NA	NA	TGTGCCAGCGGGACGGGGGGCACCTACGAGCAGTACTTC	CASGTGGTYEQYF
TRBV4-2	TRBJ2-3	NA	NA	TGTGCCAGCAGCCAAGACCAAGCTAGCACAGATACGCAGTATTTT	CASSQDQASTDTQYF
TRBV25-1	TRBJ2-5	TRBD2	few	TGTGCCAGCAGTGACGTATCGGGGAAAGGACTAGCGGGGGGTACCCAGTACTTC	CASSDVSGKGLAGGTQYF
TRBV9	TRBJ2-2	NA	few	TGTGCCAGCAGCGTAGCAGGGAGTACGAGCGGGGAGCTGTTTTTT	CASSVAGSTSGELFF
TRBV15	TRBJ1-4	NA	few	TGTGCCACCAGCAGAGAGAAAGCAACTAATGAAAAACTGTTTTTT	CATSREKATNEKLFF
TRBV5-1	TRBJ2-7	TRBD1	few	TGCGCCAGCAGCTCCGGACAGGGCTACGAGCAGTACTTC	CASSSGQGYEQYF